The clone carrying this T cell receptor beta chain was observed once. The source of the sample is a study of T cell changes during pregnancy in multiple sclerosis. Some clones are missing from TCRdb's copy, which holds only in-frame ones; the method was immunoSEQ multiplex PCR. The table lists more than 100,000 clones, about 90% of them singletons. V lost 5 bases, J lost 3 bases, and 10 bases lay in between. The CDR3 runs to 13 residues. In germline, CDR1 is MDHEN, CDR2 SYDVKM. Sequencing used peripheral blood, obtained after pregnancy. This sequence was found in a female donor with multiple sclerosis, enrolled in a pregnancy study. The chain carries TRBV28 and TRBJ1-2, with unresolved D. CDR3 protein: CASSNGRHYGYTF. As DNA, the CDR3 is TGTGCCAGCAGTAACGGGAGACACTATGGCTACACCTTC.